This entry lists 26 T cell receptor beta chains sequenced from one sample in a study of T cells in Graves' hyperthyroidism and ophthalmopathy. Researchers amplified the TCR beta CDR3 regions from RNA transcripts. Researchers ran a first-round RT-PCR on the TCR CDR3 using the HTBI primer set. TCRdb re-called the multiplex PCR reads through MiXCR, storing one row per CDR3 protein. This table has over 250,000 distinct CDR3 sequences, 25% to 30% appearing once. Material: blood. These receptors all come from a man in his forties with Graves' hyperthyroidism that later progressed to Graves' ophthalmopathy.

This clonotype was recorded many times. This rearrangement joins TRBV6-5 to TRBJ2-2, with 12 bases lining up with TRBD2. Unmatched junction bases numbered 5, after V lost 10 bases and J lost 5 bases. From germline, CDR1 is MNHEY and CDR2 SVGAGI. CDR3 length: 14 residues. The chain's CDR3 is CATKGLAGTGELFF. As DNA, the CDR3 is TGTGCCACGAAGGGACTAGCGGGTACCGGGGAGCTGTTTTTT.

Only a few counts were recorded for this clonotype. The chain links TRBV6-1 to TRBJ2-7, with unresolved D. Per the germline V gene, CDR1 is MNHNS and CDR2 is SASEGT. The CDR3 runs 14 residues. V dropped 7 bases and J dropped 2 bases, with 15 bases sitting between them. CDR3 residues: CASILDTSTYEQYF. The CDR3, as DNA: TGTGCCAGCATCCTAGACACCTCAACCTACGAGCAGTACTTC.

This clonotype came up many times. This rearrangement joins TRBV9 to TRBJ1-1; D ambiguous. This CDR3 has 14 residues. V was cut by 0 bases and J by 0 bases, with 6 bases left in between. CDR1 and CDR2 from the germline V gene are SGDLS and YYNGEE. The CDR3 here is CASSVASVNTEAFF. The CDR3 DNA reads as TGTGCCAGCAGCGTAGCTTCAGTGAACACTGAAGCTTTCTTT. The full variable domain, with the rest looked up from reference TRBV9 and TRBJ1-1, is DSGVTQTPKHLITATGQRVTLRCSPRSGDLSVYWYQQSLDQGLQFLIQYYNGEERAKGNILERFSAQQFPDLHSELNLSSLELGDSALYFCASSVASVNTEAFFGQGTRLTVV.

This clonotype was detected ten times or more. The rearrangement links TRBV11-2 to TRBJ1-2; D perhaps matches TRBD1 (5 bases). The CDR3 is made up of 17 amino acids. The germline V gene has CDR1 SGHAT and CDR2 FQNNGV. Trimming stripped 1 base from V and 8 bases from J, with 23 bases between. The CDR3 DNA reads TGTGCCAGCAGCTTAGGGGCGTCGGGGACCCCCCTTTGGGGCTACACCTTC. Its protein product is CASSLGASGTPLWGYTF. Based on the CDR3 plus reference TRBV11-2 and TRBJ1-2, the full variable domain is EAGVAQSPRYKIIEKRQSVAFWCNPISGHATLYWYQQILGQGPKLLIQFQNNGVVDDSQLPKDRFSAERLKGVDSTLKIQPAKLEDSAVYLCASSLGASGTPLWGYTFGSGTRLTVV.

This clonotype showed up just a few times. The rearrangement links TRBV28 to TRBJ2-2, with 9 bases lining up with TRBD2. Germline loops: CDR1 MDHEN, CDR2 SYDVKM. The V and J ends lost 10 bases and 1 base, in that order; junction bases with no gene match: 7. CDR3 size: 15 residues. The CDR3 sequence: CATTTSGKNTGELFF. The CDR3 DNA is TGTGCCACGACGACTAGCGGCAAGAACACCGGGGAGCTGTTTTTT.

The chain uses TRBV28 and TRBJ1-2, with 7 bases fitting TRBD1. The ends lost 5 bases at V and 4 bases at J; junction bases unmatched: 7. Germline assignment: CDR1 MDHEN and CDR2 SYDVKM. The CDR3 covers 14 residues. The CDR3 sequence: CASSLGDSGYGYTF. The CDR3 region has the DNA TGTGCCAGCAGTCTCGGGGACAGTGGCTATGGCTACACCTTC.

This clonotype was observed many times. The chain carries TRBV28 and TRBJ1-1; D ambiguous. Germline V CDR1 and CDR2: MDHEN, SYDVKM. V gave up 2 bases and J gave up 4 bases, with 11 bases separating them. CDR3 length: 14 residues. The CDR3 region has the DNA TGTGCCAGCAGTTTACGCATGCCCAGCACTGAAGCTTTCTTT. This gives the protein CASSLRMPSTEAFF.

This clonotype was recorded at least ten times. V and J are TRBV5-6 and TRBJ2-5; the D is unclear. V was clipped by 1 base and J by 4 bases, with 11 bases between them. Germline CDR1 reads SGHDT; CDR2 reads YYEEEE. CDR3 length: 14 residues. CDR3 nucleotide sequence: TGTGCCAGCAGCTTGTTAATAACGGGAGAGACCCAGTACTTC. Amino acid sequence: CASSLLITGETQYF.

In this sample, this clonotype turned up many times. This chain uses TRBV14 with TRBJ1-1, with a possible D match to TRBD1 (6 bases). With 7 bases removed from V and 4 bases from J, the gap between germline ends came to 16 bases. CDR1 is SGHDN, CDR2 FVKESK, per germline. The CDR3 contains 14 residues. The CDR3 protein is CASTRGGLGTEAFF. The CDR3 coding sequence is TGTGCCAGCACCCGGGGGGGGCTTGGCACTGAAGCTTTCTTT.

This clonotype was detected ten times or more. The gene calls are TRBV29-1 and TRBJ2-7; 7 bases map to TRBD2. With 2 bases clipped from V and 4 bases from J, the junction kept 5 bases outside the gene matches. CDR1 and CDR2 from the germline V gene are SQVTM and ANQGSEA. The CDR3 runs 13 residues. The CDR3 loop is CSVEFGGSYEQYF. DNA for the CDR3: TGCAGCGTTGAATTTGGCGGGAGTTACGAGCAGTACTTC.

This clonotype was detected only a few times. The chain is built from TRBV30 and TRBJ2-3, with 7 bases aligning to TRBD2. V shed 4 bases and J 0 bases; nucleotides not matched to a gene: 19. The CDR3 is 19 amino acids. The germline V gene encodes CDR1 GTSNPN and CDR2 SVGIG (reference sequence). The CDR3 reads CAWMGGTGRVFSSTDTQYF. DNA for the CDR3: TGTGCCTGGATGGGGGGGACGGGCAGGGTCTTCTCTAGCACAGATACGCAGTATTTT.

This clonotype was seen more than once but under ten times. The chain has TRBV29-1 and TRBJ2-7; 13 bases line up with TRBD2. The V gene's germline CDR1 is SQVTM and CDR2 ANQGSEA. The CDR3 consists of 14 residues. Trimming removed 6 bases from V and 6 bases from J; junction bases left unmatched: 8. The CDR3 protein is CSVGGLAGSAEQYF. The CDR3 nucleotides are TGCAGCGTGGGGGGACTAGCGGGGTCCGCCGAGCAGTACTTC.

This clonotype appeared many times. The chain uses TRBV4-1 and TRBJ2-6; D is possibly TRBD1 (5 bases). There are 16 residues in the CDR3. Trimming shortened V by 1 base and J by 1 base, and 8 bases separated the two germline ends. Germline V gives CDR1 MGHRA, CDR2 YSYEKL. The CDR3 coding sequence is TGCGCCAGCAGCCAAGGTAGGGGATCTGGGGCCAACGTCCTGACTTTC. This codes for CASSQGRGSGANVLTF.

The V gene is TRBV6-5, the J gene TRBJ2-5; a possible D gene is TRBD2 (7 bases). CDR3 length equals 16 residues. With 4 bases removed from V and 3 bases from J, the gap between germline ends came to 18 bases. Germline CDR1 MNHEY, CDR2 SVGAGI. The CDR3 loop is CASSLGGGGRKETQYF. The CDR3 DNA follows: TGTGCCAGCAGTTTGGGGGGGGGCGGGAGAAAAGAGACCCAGTACTTC.

At least ten counts were recorded for this clonotype. V gene TRBV7-9 combines with J gene TRBJ1-1; no clear D. Germline V lookup: CDR1 SEHNR, CDR2 FQNEAQ (reference sequence). Trimming removed 5 bases at V and 0 bases at J, with 13 bases between. The CDR3 runs 15 residues. The CDR3 sequence is CASSPGTLMNTEAFF. CDR3 bases: TGTGCCAGCAGCCCCGGCACCCTGATGAACACTGAAGCTTTCTTT.

This clonotype showed up just once. J is TRBJ2-7 and V is TRBV27; 10 nucleotides match TRBD2. CDR3 size: 17 residues. CDR1 MNHEY and CDR2 SMNVEV come from the germline V gene (reference sequence). V dropped 5 bases and J dropped 0; count of bases not matched to a gene: 10. The DNA of the CDR3 is TGTGCCAGCAGTCAGCATGGACTAGCGGAGCACTCCTACGAGCAGTACTTC. It translates to CASSQHGLAEHSYEQYF.

The rearrangement links TRBV11-2 to TRBJ1-2; D is possibly TRBD1 (5 bases). Per germline, CDR1 SGHAT and CDR2 FQNNGV. V was shortened by 4 bases and J by 6 bases, with 24 bases between the two germline ends. There are 17 residues in the CDR3. CDR3: CASSSGNPGVSTDGYTF. CDR3 bases: TGTGCCAGCAGCTCAGGGAACCCGGGGGTCTCAACGGATGGCTACACCTTC.

This chain uses TRBV10-2 with TRBJ1-1; no definite D call. Germline V gives CDR1 WSHSY, CDR2 SAAADI. The CDR3 consists of 13 residues. Trimming removed 6 bases from V and 2 bases from J, with 10 bases in between. Here the CDR3 reads CASRSRPNTEAFF. The CDR3 bases are TGCGCCAGCAGATCCAGGCCAAACACTGAAGCTTTCTTT.

This clonotype was detected many times. The chain links TRBV6-4 to TRBJ1-1; a weak D match, TRBD1 (6 bases). The CDR3 covers 19 residues. V lost 6 bases and J 0 bases, leaving 26 bases between the germline ends. Germline loops: CDR1 MRHNA, CDR2 SNTAGT. CDR3 region: CASRPFGLDSRKLNTEAFF. CDR3 nucleotides: TGTGCCAGCAGGCCCTTCGGACTGGACAGTAGGAAACTGAACACTGAAGCTTTCTTT.

This clonotype was recorded at least ten times. The rearrangement links TRBV20-1 to TRBJ2-4; D tentatively reads TRBD1 or TRBD2 (6 bases each). Germline V gene lookup returns CDR1 DFQATT and CDR2 SNEGSKA (reference sequence). The CDR3 extends over 15 amino acids. The V and J ends lost 7 bases and 0 bases respectively, with 16 bases between them. The CDR3 here is CSGRRDTLAKNIQYF. The CDR3 DNA follows: TGCAGTGGGAGGAGGGACACATTAGCCAAAAACATTCAGTACTTC.

In its sample, this clonotype was seen many times. The V gene is TRBV28, the J gene TRBJ2-2, with D perhaps TRBD2 (5 bases). Germline V gene data show CDR1 as MDHEN and CDR2 as SYDVKM. The CDR3 is 12 amino acids. V shed 6 bases and J shed 11 bases, with 13 bases lying between them. Here the CDR3 reads CASSPSRRELFF. The CDR3 nucleotides are TGTGCCAGCAGCCCTAGCAGGAGAGAGCTGTTTTTT.

The gene calls are TRBV11-2 and TRBJ2-7, with D perhaps matching TRBD1 (6 bases). Deletions cut 5 bases from V and 0 bases from J, with 17 bases between. The germline V gene has CDR1 SGHAT and CDR2 FQNNGV. The CDR3 extends over 16 amino acids. DNA of the CDR3: TGTGCCAGCAGCACCTCGACAGGTCCAACCTCCTACGAGCAGTACTTC. Amino acids: CASSTSTGPTSYEQYF.

This clonotype was seen repeatedly, ten times or more. CDR3 loop: CSARSPSSYEQYF. DNA of the CDR3: TGCAGTGCTAGATCTCCTAGCTCCTACGAGCAGTACTTC. The chain couples TRBV20-1 to TRBJ2-7; D not resolved. CDR3 length equals 13 residues. In germline, CDR1 is DFQATT, CDR2 SNEGSKA (reference sequence). V was trimmed by 2 bases and J by 0 bases, leaving 8 bases between them.

The gene calls are TRBV12-5 and TRBJ1-1; no reliable D call. This CDR3 has 13 amino acids. Germline CDR1 reads LGHNT; CDR2 reads FRNRAP. Trimming removed 6 bases at V and 0 bases at J, with 8 bases between. CDR3 amino acids: CASGLEMNTEAFF. Here the CDR3 DNA reads TGTGCTAGTGGGTTAGAAATGAACACTGAAGCTTTCTTT.

Many counts were recorded for this clonotype. The gene calls are TRBV7-2 and TRBJ2-5, with D maybe TRBD1 (6 bases). CDR1 SGHTA and CDR2 FQGNSA come from the germline V gene. The V and J ends lost 2 bases and 1 base respectively, with 23 bases between them. The CDR3 length is 19 residues. CDR3 nucleotide sequence: TGTGCCAGCAGCTTAAGGCGCTTAGGGACAAGACCTTTCCAAGAGACCCAGTACTTC. As protein: CASSLRRLGTRPFQETQYF.

This clonotype was detected only a few times. This chain joins TRBV6-1 and TRBJ2-4, with D maybe TRBD2 (6 bases). V lost 4 bases to trimming and J lost 0 bases, with 19 bases between them. CDR1 is MNHNS, CDR2 SASEGT, per germline. CDR3 length: 18 residues. CDR3 bases: TGTGCCAGCAGTGGACCCCCCGTGGGAGGACTAGCCAAAAACATTCAGTACTTC. This translates into CASSGPPVGGLAKNIQYF.